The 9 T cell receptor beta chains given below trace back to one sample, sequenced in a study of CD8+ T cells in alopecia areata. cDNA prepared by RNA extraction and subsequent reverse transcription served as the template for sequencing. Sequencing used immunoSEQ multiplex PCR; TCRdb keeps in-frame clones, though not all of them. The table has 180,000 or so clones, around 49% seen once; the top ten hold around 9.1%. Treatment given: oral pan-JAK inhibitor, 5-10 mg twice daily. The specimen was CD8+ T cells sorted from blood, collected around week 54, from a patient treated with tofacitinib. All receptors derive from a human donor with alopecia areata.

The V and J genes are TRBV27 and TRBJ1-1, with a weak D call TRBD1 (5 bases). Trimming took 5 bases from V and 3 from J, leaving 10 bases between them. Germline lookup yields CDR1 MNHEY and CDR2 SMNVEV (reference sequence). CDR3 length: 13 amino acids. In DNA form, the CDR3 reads TGTGCCAGCAGTAATACAGGTTACACTGAAGCTTTCTTT. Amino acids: CASSNTGYTEAFF.

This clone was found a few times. CDR3 bases: TGTGCCAGCAGCGTATCCGGGACTAGCGGGGGAATTCAGTACTTC. As protein: CASSVSGTSGGIQYF. The chain is built from TRBV9 and TRBJ2-4, with 14 bases lining up with TRBD2. J gave up 10 bases and V 1 base, and 4 bases lay outside the gene matches. Germline CDR1 is SGDLS and CDR2 is YYNGEE. The CDR3 covers 15 residues.

CDR3 nucleotide sequence: TGTGCCAGCAGGGACAGGGTCAACGAGCAGTACTTC. As protein: CASRDRVNEQYF. This chain uses TRBV6-1 with TRBJ2-7; 8 bases are shared with TRBD1. Germline-derived CDR1 and CDR2 are MNHNS and SASEGT. Trimming removed 6 bases from V and 5 bases from J; junction bases left unmatched: 3. The CDR3 sequence is 12 residues long.

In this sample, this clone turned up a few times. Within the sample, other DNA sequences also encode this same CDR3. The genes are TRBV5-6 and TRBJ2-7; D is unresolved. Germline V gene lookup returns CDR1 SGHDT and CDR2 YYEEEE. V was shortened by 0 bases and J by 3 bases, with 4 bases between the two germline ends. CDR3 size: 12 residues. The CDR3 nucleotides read TGTGCCAGCAGCTTGGGCGGCTACGAGCAGTACTTC. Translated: CASSLGGYEQYF.

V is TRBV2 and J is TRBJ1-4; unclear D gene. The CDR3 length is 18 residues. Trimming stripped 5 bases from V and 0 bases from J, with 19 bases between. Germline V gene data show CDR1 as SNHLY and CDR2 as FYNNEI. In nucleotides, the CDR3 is TGTGCCAGCAGTATTTCTGAGACGACCGAAACAACTAATGAAAAACTGTTTTTT. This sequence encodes CASSISETTETTNEKLFF.

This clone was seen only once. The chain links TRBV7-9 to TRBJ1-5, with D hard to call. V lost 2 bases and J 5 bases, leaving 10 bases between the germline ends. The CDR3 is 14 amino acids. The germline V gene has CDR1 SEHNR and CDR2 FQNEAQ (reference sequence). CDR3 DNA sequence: TGTGCCAGCAGCTTATCCGGAAACGATCAGCCCCAGCATTTT. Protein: CASSLSGNDQPQHF.

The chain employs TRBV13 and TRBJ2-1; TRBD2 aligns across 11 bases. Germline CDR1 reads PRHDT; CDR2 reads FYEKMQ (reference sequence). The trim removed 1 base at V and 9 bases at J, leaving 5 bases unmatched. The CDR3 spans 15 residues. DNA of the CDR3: TGTGCCAGCAGCTTAGAACCTAGCGGGGGGATTGAGCAGTTCTTC. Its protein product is CASSLEPSGGIEQFF.

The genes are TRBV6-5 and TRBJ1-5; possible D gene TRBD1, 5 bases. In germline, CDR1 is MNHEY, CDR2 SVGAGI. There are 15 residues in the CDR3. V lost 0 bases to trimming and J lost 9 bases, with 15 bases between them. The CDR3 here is CASSYSRDSEGPQHF. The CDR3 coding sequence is TGTGCCAGCAGTTACTCGAGAGACAGTGAAGGGCCCCAGCATTTT.

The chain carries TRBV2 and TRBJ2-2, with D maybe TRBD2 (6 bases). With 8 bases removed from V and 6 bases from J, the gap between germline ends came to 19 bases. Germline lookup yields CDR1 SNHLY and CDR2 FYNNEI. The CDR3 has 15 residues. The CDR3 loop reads CASGWEVPPSGELFF. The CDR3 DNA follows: TGTGCCAGCGGTTGGGAGGTCCCGCCGTCCGGGGAGCTGTTTTTT.